This TCR beta chain was sequenced in a study of T cells in Graves' hyperthyroidism and ophthalmopathy (dated by TCRdb to between 2017 and 2020). At the level of the whole study: A discovery cohort of roughly 100 patients, fewer than 50 with Graves' ophthalmopathy and over 55 with stable Graves' hyperthyroidism, was used to find distinguishing TCR V-J signatures. The approximately 100 discovery patients were divided at random into training and test sets in a 7:3 ratio. An independent validation cohort of 18 to 20 hyperthyroidism patients and approximately 15 patients who later progressed to ophthalmopathy tested prospective prediction of ophthalmopathy. The study also compared thyroid tissue and blood T-cell repertoires from a handful of Graves' hyperthyroidism patients. After blood sampling, hyperthyroidism patients were treated with methimazole at a starting dose of 30 mg daily, and ophthalmopathy patients were treated with high-dose intravenous methylprednisolone. The paper describes TCR Vbeta CDR3 sequencing of 140 or so peripheral blood samples, made up of under 50 ophthalmopathy patients, roughly 72 hyperthyroidism patients and 17 progressor patients.

The paper's findings and limits, for the study overall: No statistical method was used to fix the sample size in advance, and group allocation was not hidden from the investigators. In cross-validation, a model built on a 13 V-J signature told ophthalmopathy apart from stable hyperthyroidism with under 90% sensitivity and approximately 84% specificity, and in testing the same model reached 80%/75%. Most expanded thyroid clonotypes (frequency above 0.001) were also found in blood, which suggests that blood repertoires may mirror thyroid immune responses. In validation, progression to ophthalmopathy was predicted by the model with nearly 71% sensitivity and roughly 76% specificity, a median of roughly six months before onset.

Exclusion was applied to patients with uncontrolled infections, other autoimmune diseases, pregnancy or lactation. Clinical symptoms, serum thyroxine and TRAb, thyroid ultrasound, and orbital computed tomography formed the basis for the diagnoses. Trizol reagent was used to extract total RNA, and RNA quality was then checked on an Agilent 2100 Bioanalyzer. The TCR beta CDR3 regions were amplified from the RNA transcripts. For the first round of RT-PCR on the TCR CDR3, the HTBI primer set was used together with the Qiagen OneStep RT-PCR kit. A second multiplex PCR round built the libraries, followed by size selection and purification. Paired-end sequencing of the libraries was performed with 100 bp reads on an Illumina HiSeq2000. As for how the authors treated the data: SOAPnuke was used to process the raw data, with reads discarded if the reads contained adapters or uncalled bases, had a mean Phred below 15, or lacked an exact constant-primer or identifier match. COPE v1.2.5 was used to merge high-quality paired reads, and clonotypes were defined as unique nucleotide sequences. MiTCR v1.1 was used to align the clonotypes against IMGT TRBV, TRBD and TRBJ reference segments. The analysis was restricted to V-J combinations with a frequency above 0.0001, which together covered 99% to 99.2% of the repertoires. The TCS score was defined as F50 (clonal expansion) divided by E x V (chaos), with BLOSUM62-based TCRdist calculated between CDR3 peptides within each V-J. Welch's t-statistics and random forest reduced roughly 500 V-J features to 10 to 15, which were used in a naive Bayes classifier (R e1071). Thyroid-blood repertoire similarity was quantified with the Morisita-Horn index. Using fastp trimming at Q25 and MiXCR clonotype assembly, TCRdb reanalyzed the public sequencing data and kept in-frame beta chains. Entries that share a CDR3 protein sequence are merged under the most common genes and DNA. The V and J calls and clone size are TCRdb's, not the authors'. The sample table records 660,000 or so distinct CDR3 sequences; about 45% of these occur just once. Roughly 6.5% of the sample comes from the top ten.

Notes on this clonotype: The specificity of this receptor is unknown. Per-base qualities were not stored, and no clone one base away is much larger.

The junction carries 8 bases between V and J, which are trimmed by 3 bases and 2 bases respectively. The CDR3 spans 13 residues, from the cysteine through the phenylalanine. The kept DNA is CDR3 alone, 39 bases in frame from the first base. The germline V gene gives CDR1 as MGHDK and CDR2 as SYGVNS. The sequence came from an adult man with Graves' disease, either hyperthyroidism or ophthalmopathy (not recorded which). Sequencing input: peripheral blood or thyroid tissue (not recorded which). Here the chain combines TRBV25-1 and TRBJ2-7; no D gene can be assigned with confidence. The nucleotide sequence reads as follows: TGTGCCAGCAGTGATCGCGTGCCCTACGAGCAGTACTTC. Translated, it reads CASSDRVPYEQYF.